A selection of T cell receptor beta chains follows, all from one sample in a study of blood T cells in healthy people across ages. TCRdb re-analysed the 5' RACE reads in MiXCR, keeping a single row per CDR3 protein. The sample carries about 1.1 million distinct CDR3 sequences, around two fifths recorded once. Input material: blood. The source of these receptors is a young man in good health. Each CDR3 is given with its conserved first and last residue.

16 TRBJ2-2 TRBV10-3 CAISFGTGANTGELFF
16 TRBJ2-1 TRBV5-1 CASSMAPGNSYNEQFF
11 TRBJ2-1 TRBV28 CASTSDLREFF
16 TRBJ1-6 TRBV6-6 CASSYPPGVGNSPLHF
15 TRBJ2-1 TRBV6-5 CASSSYTMVVNERFF
15 TRBJ1-2 TRBV4-3 CASSQNVRDPYGYTF
12 TRBJ2-2 TRBV2 CASTVGTGELFF
15 TRBJ2-5 TRBV12-3/TRBV12-4 CASSFGPEGRETQYF
17 TRBJ2-2 TRBV4-1 CASSHPGVGSNTGELFF
13 TRBJ2-3 TRBV7-2 CASSFATTDTQYF
14 TRBJ1-2 TRBV10-3 CAISEGIPNYGYIF
15 TRBJ1-5 TRBV7-8 CASSLLTGGFQPQHF
14 TRBJ1-6 TRBV27 CASNANSYNSPLHF
14 TRBJ1-5 TRBV20-1 CSARDLGVGTLQHF
15 TRBJ2-5 TRBV2 CASSEAIGRGETQYF
12 TRBJ1-2 TRBV29-1 CSVVGRVGGYTF
12 TRBJ1-2 TRBV20-1 CSGPPEEYGYTF
19 TRBJ2-1 TRBV7-2 CASSLSSGRLTSSYNEQFF
13 TRBJ1-2 TRBV7-2 CVSSSGTGNGYTF
17 TRBJ1-1 TRBV12-3/TRBV12-4 CASSPWTKAAGDTEAFF
15 TRBJ2-4 TRBV10-3 CAISEGGIAKNIQYF
14 TRBJ2-1 TRBV14 CASSRIFSYSEQFF
19 TRBJ1-2 TRBV7-9 CASGPQTGGARGTNYGYTF
13 TRBJ2-2 TRBV20-1 CSARPLQGWELFF
13 TRBJ2-2 TRBV24-1 CATSPENTGELFF
15 TRBJ2-1 TRBV30 CAWSVGGSPYNEQFF
16 TRBJ2-2 TRBV9 CASSARDRTIAGELFF
16 TRBJ1-5 TRBV4-1 CASSQGRGARNQPQHF
20 TRBJ2-3 TRBV25-1 CASSEFPRASGGTSTDTQYF
15 TRBJ1-4 TRBV5-5 CASSLRDYRDEKLFF
14 TRBJ2-1 TRBV5-1 CASTWGRGYNEQFF
13 TRBJ1-2 TRBV4-1 CASSAVPLYGYTF
15 TRBJ1-2 TRBV27 CASSLRPQGTYGYTF
14 TRBJ2-5 TRBV3-1 CASSQDMAQETQYF
14 TRBJ1-1 TRBV7-2 CASTIQGEGTEAFF
16 TRBJ1-1 TRBV5-1 CASSIGTGEGDTEAFF
16 TRBJ2-2 TRBV7-2 CASSTGTGMNTGELFF
18 TRBJ1-5 TRBV27 CTSSQGDRAPLANQPQHF
13 - TRBV25-1 CASSGLARETQYF
13 TRBJ1-4 TRBV29-1 CSVEDRANEKLFF
14 TRBJ2-7 TRBV20-1 CSASSRTGGNEQYF
17 TRBJ2-3 TRBV4-2 CASSQLDGLAITDTQYF
18 TRBJ2-7 TRBV7-3 CASSLRAQGLAAYNEQYF
13 TRBJ2-3 TRBV21-1 CASGGIGADTQYF
13 TRBJ2-2 TRBV9 CASAGGSVGELFF